A selection of T cell receptor beta chains follows, all from one sample in a study of cytomegalovirus exposure and HLA in healthy donors. Sequenced by immunoSEQ multiplex PCR; TCRdb stores in-frame clones only, minus some. Found here are a few hundred thousand clones, roughly 87% of them singletons; the top ten hold 3.1%. Sequenced: PBMCs. The receptors derive from a woman aged 25-40 years in good health and CMV-seronegative. The CDR3 runs from the conserved cysteine through the conserved F or W. The order of the fields is D gene, clone size, CDR3 length, V gene, J gene, CDR3 protein, CDR3 DNA. A D gene is named only where the DNA matches it firmly. Size tells how often a clone was seen (once, few, many) or the class of an expanded clone, and some rows leave it out.

d_gene: -; abundance: -; len: 14; v_gene: TRBV19; j_gene: TRBJ1-2; CDR3aa: CASLRVGGNYGYTF; CDR3nt: TGTGCCAGCTTAAGGGTAGGCGGTAACTATGGCTACACCTTC
d_gene: -; abundance: -; len: 16; v_gene: TRBV18; j_gene: TRBJ2-3; CDR3aa: CASSLGTETSTDTQYF; CDR3nt: TGTGCCAGCTCACTCGGGACGGAGACTAGCACAGATACGCAGTATTTT
d_gene: -; abundance: -; len: 17; v_gene: TRBV9; j_gene: TRBJ2-5; CDR3aa: CASSVWGDEGNQETQYF; CDR3nt: TGTGCCAGCAGCGTATGGGGGGATGAGGGGAACCAAGAGACCCAGTACTTC
d_gene: -; abundance: -; len: 14; v_gene: TRBV19; j_gene: TRBJ2-3; CDR3aa: CASSIGHGADTQYF; CDR3nt: TGTGCCAGTAGTATTGGACACGGGGCAGATACGCAGTATTTT
d_gene: -; abundance: -; len: 17; v_gene: TRBV28; j_gene: TRBJ2-5; CDR3aa: CASSSGDRQILQETQYF; CDR3nt: TGTGCCAGCAGTTCTGGAGACCGACAGATCCTCCAAGAGACCCAGTACTTC
d_gene: -; abundance: once; len: 13; v_gene: TRBV11-2; j_gene: TRBJ2-2; CDR3aa: CASRRENTGELFF; CDR3nt: TGTGCCAGCCGACGGGAGAACACCGGGGAGCTGTTTTTT
d_gene: TRBD2; abundance: -; len: 16; v_gene: TRBV9; j_gene: TRBJ2-3; CDR3aa: CASGRLAGGPADTQYF; CDR3nt: TGTGCCAGCGGCCGACTAGCGGGAGGGCCGGCAGATACGCAGTATTTT
d_gene: TRBD1; abundance: -; len: 11; v_gene: TRBV30; j_gene: TRBJ2-7; CDR3aa: CATGGLYEQYF; CDR3nt: TGTGCCACAGGGGGTCTCTACGAGCAGTACTTC
d_gene: -; abundance: -; len: 16; v_gene: TRBV4-1; j_gene: TRBJ2-7; CDR3aa: CASSQVFPSEIYEQYF; CDR3nt: TGCGCCAGCAGCCAAGTGTTCCCTAGCGAGATCTACGAGCAGTACTTC
d_gene: TRBD2; abundance: once; len: 15; v_gene: TRBV7-2; j_gene: TRBJ2-1; CDR3aa: CASSLAGSSYNEQFF; CDR3nt: TGTGCCAGCAGCCTAGCGGGTAGCTCCTACAATGAGCAGTTCTTC
d_gene: -; abundance: -; len: 15; v_gene: TRBV7-3; j_gene: TRBJ2-7; CDR3aa: CASSPAGSQLYEQYF; CDR3nt: TGTGCCAGCAGCCCCGCCGGGAGTCAGCTTTACGAGCAGTACTTC
d_gene: TRBD2; abundance: -; len: 16; v_gene: TRBV30; j_gene: TRBJ2-1; CDR3aa: CAWRLAEVQFNNEQFF; CDR3nt: TGTGCCTGGAGGCTAGCGGAAGTCCAATTCAACAATGAGCAGTTCTTC
d_gene: TRBD1; abundance: once; len: 16; v_gene: TRBV13; j_gene: TRBJ2-3; CDR3aa: CASSNRDRGSTDTQYF; CDR3nt: TGTGCCAGCAGCAATCGGGACAGGGGTAGTACAGATACGCAGTATTTT
d_gene: -; abundance: -; len: 12; v_gene: TRBV28; j_gene: TRBJ1-1; CDR3aa: CASSFSHTEAFF; CDR3nt: TGTGCCAGCAGTTTTTCCCACACTGAAGCTTTCTTT
d_gene: TRBD1; abundance: -; len: 15; v_gene: TRBV4-1; j_gene: TRBJ2-5; CDR3aa: CASSQLTGGGETQYF; CDR3nt: TGCGCCAGCAGCCAGTTGACAGGGGGCGGGGAGACCCAGTACTTC
d_gene: TRBD2; abundance: -; len: 14; v_gene: TRBV5-6; j_gene: TRBJ2-7; CDR3aa: CASSLRLAWYEQYF; CDR3nt: TGTGCCAGCAGCTTGCGACTAGCATGGTACGAGCAGTACTTC
d_gene: -; abundance: -; len: 13; v_gene: TRBV7-2; j_gene: TRBJ1-1; CDR3aa: CASSLAANTEAFF; CDR3nt: TGTGCCAGCAGCTTGGCAGCGAACACTGAAGCTTTCTTT
d_gene: -; abundance: -; len: 16; v_gene: TRBV7-8; j_gene: TRBJ2-1; CDR3aa: CASTDFGGISYNEQFF; CDR3nt: TGTGCCAGCACCGACTTTGGGGGGATCTCCTACAATGAGCAGTTCTTC
d_gene: -; abundance: once; len: 14; v_gene: TRBV9; j_gene: TRBJ2-7; CDR3aa: CASSPGSIPYEQYF; CDR3nt: TGTGCCAGCAGCCCGGGCTCAATCCCCTACGAGCAGTACTTC
d_gene: -; abundance: -; len: 18; v_gene: TRBV4-1; j_gene: TRBJ2-1; CDR3aa: CASSQEAPGGSPPALGFF; CDR3nt: TGCGCCAGCAGCCAAGAAGCCCCTGGAGGTTCCCCCCCGGCGCTGGGGTTCTTC
d_gene: TRBD2; abundance: -; len: 13; v_gene: TRBV29-1; j_gene: TRBJ2-7; CDR3aa: CSVAGTSRYEQYF; CDR3nt: TGCAGCGTTGCCGGGACTAGCAGGTACGAGCAGTACTTC
d_gene: -; abundance: -; len: 12; v_gene: TRBV6-1; j_gene: TRBJ2-7; CDR3aa: CASSEASGRGYF; CDR3nt: TGTGCCAGCAGTGAAGCTTCCGGGAGAGGGTACTTC
d_gene: -; abundance: few; len: 14; v_gene: TRBV30; j_gene: TRBJ1-5; CDR3aa: CAWSVGQGNQPQHF; CDR3nt: TGTGCCTGGAGTGTAGGCCAGGGCAATCAGCCCCAGCATTTT
d_gene: -; abundance: -; len: 17; v_gene: TRBV4-1; j_gene: TRBJ1-1; CDR3aa: CASSHLGLTGLNTEAFF; CDR3nt: TGCGCCAGCAGCCACCTCGGACTCACAGGGTTAAACACTGAAGCTTTCTTT
d_gene: -; abundance: -; len: 13; v_gene: TRBV28; j_gene: TRBJ1-2; CDR3aa: CASSLKRLFGYTF; CDR3nt: TGTGCCAGCAGTTTAAAGCGGCTATTCGGCTACACCTTC
d_gene: -; abundance: -; len: 15; v_gene: TRBV19; j_gene: TRBJ2-6; CDR3aa: CASSEVSSGANVLTF; CDR3nt: TGTGCCAGTAGTGAAGTCAGCTCTGGGGCCAACGTCCTGACTTTC
d_gene: -; abundance: few; len: 13; v_gene: TRBV7-9; j_gene: TRBJ2-3; CDR3aa: CASSPSSTDTQYF; CDR3nt: TGTGCCAGCAGCCCCTCTAGCACAGATACGCAGTATTTT
d_gene: -; abundance: -; len: 13; v_gene: TRBV7-3; j_gene: TRBJ2-1; CDR3aa: CASSFRTSNEQFF; CDR3nt: TGTGCCAGCAGCTTCCGAACTAGCAATGAGCAGTTCTTC
d_gene: -; abundance: -; len: 16; v_gene: TRBV11-2; j_gene: TRBJ2-1; CDR3aa: CASSLDYRAGINEQFF; CDR3nt: TGTGCCAGCAGCTTAGATTACAGGGCCGGCATCAATGAGCAGTTCTTC
d_gene: TRBD1; abundance: -; len: 15; v_gene: TRBV27; j_gene: TRBJ2-7; CDR3aa: CASSQAPIGQAEQYF; CDR3nt: TGTGCCAGCAGTCAAGCGCCGATCGGACAGGCCGAGCAGTACTTC
d_gene: -; abundance: -; len: 12; v_gene: TRBV19; j_gene: TRBJ1-2; CDR3aa: CATGLRGYGYTF; CDR3nt: TGTGCCACCGGACTACGGGGCTATGGCTACACCTTC
d_gene: TRBD2; abundance: -; len: 16; v_gene: TRBV7-6; j_gene: TRBJ2-1; CDR3aa: CASSLAGTSGSNEQFF; CDR3nt: TGTGCCAGCAGCTTAGCCGGGACTAGCGGGAGCAATGAGCAGTTCTTC
d_gene: -; abundance: -; len: 14; v_gene: TRBV5-1; j_gene: TRBJ1-1; CDR3aa: CASSRGRENTEAFF; CDR3nt: TGCGCCAGCAGCCGAGGCAGGGAGAACACTGAAGCTTTCTTT
d_gene: -; abundance: -; len: 15; v_gene: TRBV4-1; j_gene: TRBJ2-5; CDR3aa: CASSQGTTRGETQYF; CDR3nt: TGCGCCAGCAGCCAAGGTACGACTAGAGGGGAGACCCAGTACTTC
d_gene: -; abundance: -; len: 14; v_gene: TRBV6-4; j_gene: TRBJ2-1; CDR3aa: CASSDGGAPNEQFF; CDR3nt: TGTGCCAGCAGTGACGGAGGGGCCCCTAATGAGCAGTTCTTC
d_gene: -; abundance: -; len: 14; v_gene: TRBV4-3; j_gene: TRBJ2-7; CDR3aa: CASSQALLVDEQYF; CDR3nt: TGCGCCAGCAGCCAAGCCCTCTTAGTCGACGAGCAGTACTTC
d_gene: TRBD1; abundance: -; len: 15; v_gene: TRBV18; j_gene: TRBJ2-1; CDR3aa: CASSPLQDRGDEQFF; CDR3nt: TGTGCCAGCTCACCATTGCAGGACAGGGGAGATGAGCAGTTCTTC
d_gene: TRBD2; abundance: -; len: 17; v_gene: TRBV6-1; j_gene: TRBJ2-7; CDR3aa: CASSEVLAVLSSYEQYF; CDR3nt: TGTGCCAGCAGTGAAGTCCTAGCGGTCCTGAGCTCCTACGAGCAGTACTTC
d_gene: TRBD1; abundance: -; len: 14; v_gene: TRBV6-1; j_gene: TRBJ1-1; CDR3aa: CASRETGGSSEAFF; CDR3nt: TGTGCCAGCAGGGAGACAGGGGGCTCGAGTGAAGCTTTCTTT
d_gene: -; abundance: -; len: 17; v_gene: TRBV15; j_gene: TRBJ2-2; CDR3aa: CATSRDPATYSTGELFF; CDR3nt: TGTGCCACCAGCAGAGATCCGGCAACATACAGCACCGGGGAGCTGTTTTTT
d_gene: -; abundance: few; len: 12; v_gene: TRBV10-3; j_gene: TRBJ2-3; CDR3aa: CAISAGADTQYF; CDR3nt: TGTGCCATCAGTGCGGGGGCAGATACGCAGTATTTT
d_gene: -; abundance: -; len: 15; v_gene: TRBV7-2; j_gene: TRBJ1-2; CDR3aa: CASSLPGGRLYGYTF; CDR3nt: TGTGCCAGCAGCTTACCAGGAGGGAGACTCTATGGCTACACCTTC